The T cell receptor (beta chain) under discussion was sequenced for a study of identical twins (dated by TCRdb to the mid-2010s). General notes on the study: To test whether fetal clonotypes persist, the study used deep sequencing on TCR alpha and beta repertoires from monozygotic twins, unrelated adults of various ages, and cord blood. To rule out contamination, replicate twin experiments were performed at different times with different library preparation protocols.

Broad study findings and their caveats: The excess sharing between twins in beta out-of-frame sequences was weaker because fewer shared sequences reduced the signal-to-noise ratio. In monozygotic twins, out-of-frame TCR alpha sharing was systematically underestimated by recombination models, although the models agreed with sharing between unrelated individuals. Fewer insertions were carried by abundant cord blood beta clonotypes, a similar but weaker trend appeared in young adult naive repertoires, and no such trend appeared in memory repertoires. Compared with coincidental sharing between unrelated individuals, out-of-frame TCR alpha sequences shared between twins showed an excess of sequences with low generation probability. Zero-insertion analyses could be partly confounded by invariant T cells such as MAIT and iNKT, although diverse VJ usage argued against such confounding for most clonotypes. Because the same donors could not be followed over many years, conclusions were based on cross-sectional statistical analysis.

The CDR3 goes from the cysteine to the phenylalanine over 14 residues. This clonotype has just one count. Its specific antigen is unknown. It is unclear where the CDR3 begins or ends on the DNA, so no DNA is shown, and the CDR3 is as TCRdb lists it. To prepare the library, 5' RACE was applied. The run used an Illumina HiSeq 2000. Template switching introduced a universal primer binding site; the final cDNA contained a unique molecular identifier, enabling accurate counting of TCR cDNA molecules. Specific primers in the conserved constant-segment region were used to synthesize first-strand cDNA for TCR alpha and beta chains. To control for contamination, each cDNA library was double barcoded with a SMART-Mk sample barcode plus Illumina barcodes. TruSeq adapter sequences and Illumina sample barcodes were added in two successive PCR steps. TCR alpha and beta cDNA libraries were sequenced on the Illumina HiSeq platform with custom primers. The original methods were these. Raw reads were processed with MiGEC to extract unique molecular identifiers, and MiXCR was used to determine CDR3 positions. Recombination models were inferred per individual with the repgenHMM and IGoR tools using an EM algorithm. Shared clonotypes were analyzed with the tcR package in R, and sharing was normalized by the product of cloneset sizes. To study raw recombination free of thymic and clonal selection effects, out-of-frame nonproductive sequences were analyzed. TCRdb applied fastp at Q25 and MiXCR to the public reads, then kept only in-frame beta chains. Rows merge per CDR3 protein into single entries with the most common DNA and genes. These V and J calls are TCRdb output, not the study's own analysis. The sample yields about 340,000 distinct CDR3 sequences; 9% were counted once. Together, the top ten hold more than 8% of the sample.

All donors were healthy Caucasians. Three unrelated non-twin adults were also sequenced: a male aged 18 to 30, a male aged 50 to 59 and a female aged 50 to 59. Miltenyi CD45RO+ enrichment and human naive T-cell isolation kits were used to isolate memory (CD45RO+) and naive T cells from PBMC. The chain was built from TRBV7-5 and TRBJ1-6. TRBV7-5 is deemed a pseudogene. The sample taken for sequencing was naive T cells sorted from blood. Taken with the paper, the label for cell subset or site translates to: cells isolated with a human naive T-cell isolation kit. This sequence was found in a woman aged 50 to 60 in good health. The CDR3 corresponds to CISVSEARNLPLHF.